This is a list of T cell receptor beta chains from one sample in a study of T-cell reconstitution after alpha-beta-depleted transplantation in children. TCRdb recomputed calls from the PCR reads with MiXCR, one row per CDR3 protein. The sample includes almost 600,000 distinct CDR3 sequences, around 27% seen only once; the top ten take approximately 39%. The material sequenced was PBMCs, taken before TCRalphabeta/CD19-depleted stem cell transplant. These receptors were obtained from a boy under two years old with Wiskott-Aldrich syndrome, due to receive a stem cell transplant. Both conserved end residues are part of each CDR3. A D gene is named only where the DNA matches it firmly. Not all rows give a size; the values are once, few, many and, for expanded clones, a class.

V	J	D	size	length	CDR3	DNA
TRBV20-1	TRBJ2-1	.	once	12	CSARVGSNEQFF	TGCAGTGCTAGAGTCGGAAGCAATGAGCAGTTCTTC
TRBV28	TRBJ2-5	.	few	13	CASRPRVLETQYF	TGTGCCAGCAGACCCAGGGTATTGGAGACCCAGTACTTC
TRBV7-8	TRBJ2-1	.	.	14	CASSSRTRVGEQFF	TGTGCCAGCAGCTCTAGAACCCGGGTTGGTGAGCAGTTCTTC
TRBV7-8	TRBJ2-1	.	.	14	CASSLVPDRDRQFF	TGTGCCAGCAGCTTAGTTCCTGACCGAGATAGACAGTTCTTC
TRBV7-9	TRBJ1-3	.	few	17	CASSSDRGIRSGNTIYF	TGTGCCAGCAGCTCCGACCGTGGGATCCGCTCTGGAAACACCATATATTTT
TRBV5-1	TRBJ1-1	.	few	16	CASSWTTGTANTEAFF	TGCGCCAGCAGCTGGACTACGGGGACGGCGAACACTGAAGCTTTCTTT
TRBV28	TRBJ2-1	.	.	16	CASSFLGKGIYNEQFF	TGTGCCAGCAGTTTTCTAGGGAAGGGGATCTACAATGAGCAGTTCTTC
TRBV10-3	TRBJ2-3	.	few	16	CAISGTSPTSTDTQYF	TGTGCCATCAGTGGAACTAGCCCGACTAGCACAGATACGCAGTATTTT
TRBV10-3	TRBJ2-5	TRBD2	few	16	CAISGASGRGQETQYF	TGTGCCATCAGTGGAGCGAGCGGGAGGGGACAAGAGACCCAGTACTTC
TRBV6-1	TRBJ1-4	TRBD1	.	13	CASSAQGVEKLFF	TGTGCCAGCAGTGCGCAGGGGGTAGAAAAACTGTTTTTT
TRBV20-1	TRBJ2-1	.	.	14	CSVPTGPLGNEQFF	TGCAGTGTCCCGACGGGACCCCTGGGGAATGAGCAGTTCTTC
TRBV5-1	TRBJ2-2	.	many	17	CASSFPRRNANTGELFF	TGCGCCAGCAGCTTCCCTAGGCGGAACGCGAACACCGGGGAGCTGTTTTTT
TRBV15	TRBJ2-7	.	.	16	CATSRALGQGTSEQYF	TGTGCCACCAGCAGAGCTTTAGGTCAGGGAACCAGCGAGCAGTACTTC
TRBV12-3/TRBV12-4	TRBJ1-5	TRBD1	.	15	CASSLSGGADQPQHF	TGTGCCAGCAGTTTATCAGGGGGCGCCGATCAGCCCCAGCATTTT
TRBV10-3	TRBJ1-2	TRBD1	.	15	CAISVLPGQPYGYTF	TGTGCCATCAGTGTCCTCCCGGGACAGCCGTATGGCTACACCTTC
TRBV3-1	TRBJ2-7	.	few	13	CASTRGQAYEQYF	TGTGCCAGCACCCGTGGGCAGGCTTACGAGCAGTACTTC
TRBV4-1	TRBJ2-1	.	.	15	CASSQDEHSYNEQFF	TGCGCCAGCAGCCAAGACGAGCACTCCTACAATGAGCAGTTCTTC
TRBV20-1	TRBJ2-1	TRBD1	.	14	CSARRQGLDNEQFF	TGCAGTGCTAGAAGACAGGGGCTCGACAATGAGCAGTTCTTC
TRBV20-1	TRBJ1-1	.	few	13	CRAAGNMNTEAFF	TGCAGAGCCGCAGGGAATATGAACACTGAAGCTTTCTTT
TRBV12-3/TRBV12-4	TRBJ2-7	TRBD2	.	18	CASSPEGLAGGPSYEQYF	TGTGCCAGCAGTCCGGAGGGACTAGCGGGAGGGCCCTCCTACGAGCAGTACTTC
TRBV10-3	TRBJ2-7	TRBD2	.	15	CAISGLAGGESEQYF	TGTGCCATCAGTGGCCTAGCGGGAGGAGAGTCCGAGCAGTACTTC
TRBV6-5	TRBJ2-1	.	.	13	CASSYSFGNEQFF	TGTGCCAGCAGTTACTCATTCGGTAATGAGCAGTTCTTC
TRBV11-2	TRBJ1-1	TRBD1	.	14	CASSQGQGVTEAFF	TGTGCCAGCAGCCAGGGACAGGGGGTAACTGAAGCTTTCTTT
TRBV7-6	TRBJ2-7	.	.	13	CASSLAEGGEQYF	TGTGCCAGCAGCTTAGCGGAGGGGGGCGAGCAGTACTTC
TRBV15	TRBJ2-1	TRBD2	few	16	CATSRLAGGVGYEQFF	TGTGCCACCAGCAGACTAGCGGGAGGGGTAGGCTATGAGCAGTTCTTC
TRBV5-1	TRBJ2-7	.	.	16	CASSPFSGTRAYEQYF	TGCGCCAGCAGCCCTTTTTCCGGGACACGCGCCTACGAGCAGTACTTC
TRBV28	TRBJ1-6	.	.	13	CASSGTASSPLHF	TGTGCCAGCAGCGGGACCGCTAGCTCACCCCTCCACTTT
TRBV10-2	TRBJ2-5	.	.	13	CASSDPGVQTQYF	TGCGCCAGCAGTGATCCAGGGGTACAGACCCAGTACTTC
TRBV7-3	TRBJ2-7	TRBD2	.	15	CASSWAGEGSYEQYF	TGTGCCAGCAGTTGGGCGGGAGAAGGTTCCTACGAGCAGTACTTC
TRBV4-1	TRBJ2-7	TRBD1	.	16	CASSQEKGQVPYEQYF	TGCGCCAGCAGCCAAGAAAAGGGACAGGTGCCCTACGAGCAGTACTTC
TRBV15	TRBJ2-3	TRBD1	.	19	CATSSTKPGIRGIGDTQYF	TGTGCCACCAGCAGCACTAAGCCGGGAATCAGGGGGATAGGAGATACGCAGTATTTT
TRBV6-6	TRBJ1-4	.	.	13	CASEGGINEKLFF	TGTGCCAGCGAAGGGGGTATTAATGAAAAACTGTTTTTT
TRBV5-1	TRBJ2-1	.	.	15	CASSLAVRGVNEQFF	TGCGCCAGCAGCTTGGCCGTCCGGGGTGTCAATGAGCAGTTCTTC
TRBV2	TRBJ1-2	.	.	13	CASSIEANYGYTF	TGTGCCAGCAGCATAGAAGCTAACTATGGCTACACCTTC
TRBV29-1	TRBJ2-7	TRBD2	few	16	CSVASREGGGSYEQYF	TGCAGCGTTGCCTCCCGGGAGGGGGGCGGCTCCTACGAGCAGTACTTC
TRBV28	TRBJ2-2	.	.	13	CASSFQYGGELFF	TGTGCCAGCAGTTTTCAGTACGGCGGGGAGCTGTTTTTT
TRBV5-5	TRBJ2-7	.	few	17	CASSLVGGIFYSYEQYF	TGTGCCAGCAGCTTGGTTGGCGGGATCTTCTACTCCTACGAGCAGTACTTC
TRBV20-1	TRBJ2-1	.	.	13	CSALAGRVDAQFF	TGCAGTGCCCTGGCGGGCAGGGTAGATGCGCAGTTCTTC
TRBV20-1	TRBJ2-5	.	.	14	CSAILYSAGLTQYF	TGCAGTGCCATATTATACAGTGCCGGGTTGACCCAGTACTTC
TRBV12-3/TRBV12-4	TRBJ1-5	.	.	17	CASSLRLGPPGGQPQHF	TGTGCCAGCAGTTTGAGGTTGGGACCTCCGGGAGGTCAGCCCCAGCATTTT
TRBV20-1	TRBJ2-7	.	few	14	CSVQGGHQFYEQYF	TGCAGTGTCCAGGGGGGACACCAATTCTACGAGCAGTACTTC
TRBV20-1	TRBJ1-5	.	few	15	CSARPQGGKNQPQHF	TGCAGTGCTAGACCCCAAGGCGGAAAAAATCAGCCCCAGCATTTT
TRBV7-9	TRBJ1-1	.	few	13	CASSSRRGTEAFF	TGTGCCAGCAGCTCGCGGAGGGGTACTGAAGCTTTCTTT
TRBV10-3	TRBJ1-6	.	few	17	CAISQQASGKYNSPLHF	TGTGCCATCAGCCAACAGGCGTCAGGGAAATATAATTCACCCCTCCACTTT
TRBV29-1	TRBJ2-5	.	many	12	CSVEEGRETQYF	TGCAGCGTTGAAGAGGGCCGTGAGACCCAGTACTTC
TRBV29-1	TRBJ2-7	TRBD2	.	16	CSVGAGEEGSTYEQYF	TGCAGCGTTGGCGCGGGAGAGGAGGGATCTACCTACGAGCAGTACTTC
TRBV3-1	TRBJ2-1	TRBD2	.	14	CASSQRELYNEQFF	TGTGCCAGCAGCCAGCGGGAGCTCTACAATGAGCAGTTCTTC
TRBV3-1	TRBJ1-5	TRBD1	.	16	CASSQGDRASNQPQHF	TGTGCCAGCAGCCAGGGAGACAGGGCGAGCAATCAGCCCCAGCATTTT
TRBV7-9	TRBJ1-5	.	few	15	CASSSTASFNQPQHF	TGTGCCAGCAGCTCAACGGCCAGCTTCAATCAGCCCCAGCATTTT
TRBV4-2	TRBJ2-2	TRBD2	.	15	CASSQVAGGPGELFF	TGTGCCAGCAGCCAGGTAGCGGGAGGGCCCGGGGAGCTGTTTTTT
TRBV10-1	TRBJ1-5	TRBD1	few	15	CASSERGTGDQPQHF	TGCGCCAGCAGTGAAAGGGGGACAGGGGATCAGCCCCAGCATTTT
TRBV4-1	TRBJ2-2	.	few	16	CASSPLWGKGSGELFF	TGCGCCAGCAGCCCTCTTTGGGGCAAGGGGTCCGGGGAGCTGTTTTTT
TRBV5-1	TRBJ2-3	TRBD2	few	15	CASSFGLANTDTQYF	TGCGCCAGCAGCTTCGGACTAGCGAACACAGATACGCAGTATTTT
TRBV18	TRBJ1-5	TRBD1	.	14	CASSDRAGNQPQHF	TGTGCCAGCTCCGACAGGGCTGGCAATCAGCCCCAGCATTTT
TRBV19	TRBJ1-6	.	.	13	CASSIRLNSPLHF	TGTGCCAGTAGTATACGACTAAATTCACCCCTCCACTTT
TRBV27	TRBJ2-5	.	.	14	CASSRGQTGETQYF	TGTGCCAGCAGTCGCGGACAGACCGGGGAGACCCAGTACTTC
TRBV27	TRBJ1-1	TRBD1	.	13	CASFRTGNGEAFF	TGTGCCAGCTTCAGGACAGGGAATGGGGAAGCTTTCTTT